The clone carrying this T cell receptor beta chain was seen only a few times. The antigen is unknown. Germline CDR1 is SNHLY and CDR2 is FYNNEI. There are 16 residues in the CDR3. The V gene end was trimmed by 6 bases and the J gene end by 4 bases; junction bases not matched to a gene: 10. The data belong to a study of T cell repertoires in cytomegalovirus infection. Via MiXCR, TCRdb re-called the reads, giving one row per CDR3 protein. Here the sample spans 85,000 to 120,000 distinct CDR3 sequences, approximately 16% being singletons. Study results and limitations: Dominating the ex vivo response were HLA-C-restricted CMV-specific TCR beta clonotypes.

The sequence was collected from a human donor in good health (CMV status not recorded). Some clones in this sample may be carry-over from other donors' samples. Sequenced material: PBMCs. The genes are TRBV2 and TRBJ2-3, with 10 bases aligning to TRBD2. The CDR3 nucleotides read TGTGCCAGCAGGCTATCAGCTAGCGGGGGTTCAGATACGCAGTATTTT. Its protein product is CASRLSASGGSDTQYF.